What follows are 2 T cell receptor beta chains derived from one specimen sequenced in a study of neurological immune-mediated disorders. From the 5' RACE reads, TCRdb called clonotypes with MiXCR, one entry per CDR3 protein. The data hold some 15,000 distinct CDR3 sequences, with approximately 13% observed a single time. The specimen sequenced was CD8+ T cells from blood. These receptors were obtained from a female donor with HTLV-1-associated myelopathy (HAM/TSP).

This clonotype was counted at least ten times. The J gene is TRBJ2-7, the V gene TRBV7-2, with no clear D. The germline V and J ends were trimmed by 5 bases and 4 bases, with 9 bases remaining between them. CDR1 is SGHTA and CDR2 is FQGNSA in the germline V gene. This CDR3 is 12 amino acids long. CDR3 in amino acids: CASSTAGYEQYF. As DNA, the CDR3 is TGTGCCAGCAGCACCGCCGGGTACGAGCAGTACTTC.

Turning to this clonotype: Its ends do not fully match the called genes, so a read error is possible. J is TRBJ2-1 and V is TRBV7-6; 10 bases are shared with TRBD2. Germline loops: CDR1 SGHVS, CDR2 FNYEAQ. This CDR3 has 19 amino acids. CDR3 amino acids: CASRLGVGFSGGALNEQFF. Here the CDR3 DNA reads TGTGCCAGCAGATTAGGGGTCGGCTTCAGCGGGGGGGCCCTCAATGAGCAGTTCTTC.